The table lists the clone carrying this T cell receptor (beta chain) with a count of one. Its antigen is undetermined. This sample was taken from a study of graft-versus-host responses after intestinal transplantation. Study at large: Recipients were all induced with anti-thymocyte globulin, then given tacrolimus and steroids for approximately three years. Study results and limitations: The study associated peak circulating GvH clone levels with early post-transplant HvG declines.

Libraries were prepared by immunoSEQ multiplex PCR; TCRdb keeps only in-frame clonotypes and omits some of them. The data contain under 100,000 clones, just under 95% of them singletons. Germline V lookup: CDR1 SGHRS, CDR2 YFSETQ. The CDR3 runs to 14 residues. V lost 6 bases and J 0 bases, leaving 11 bases between the germline ends. This TCR was sampled from a human donor who was the organ donor for an intestinal transplant. The V gene is TRBV5-1, the J gene TRBJ2-3; a possible D gene is TRBD1 (5 bases). The input for sequencing was unstimulated CD8+ T cells sorted from spleen or lymph node cells, taken before transplant. The CDR3 sequence: CASTRAASTDTQYF. For the CDR3, the DNA is TGCGCCAGCACCAGGGCTGCTAGCACAGATACGCAGTATTTT. The complete variable domain, with remaining parts taken from reference TRBV5-1 and TRBJ2-3, reads KAGVTQTPRYLIKTRGQQVTLSCSPISGHRSVSWYQQTPGQGLQFLFEYFSETQRNKGNFPGRFSGRQFSNSRSEMNVSTLELGDSALYLCASTRAASTDTQYFGPGTRLTVL.